One sample yielded the 2 T cell receptor beta chains listed below, sequenced in a study of blood T cell repertoires in COVID-19. Using immunoSEQ multiplex PCR, the repertoire was profiled, and TCRdb retains in-frame clones only, with some absent. The sample records about 15,000 clones, about 78% being singletons. The sequencing sample was made of peripheral blood. These receptor sequences come from a human donor in a cohort sampled during active COVID-19.

The rearrangement links TRBV27 to TRBJ1-2, with 8 nucleotides matching TRBD1. CDR1 and CDR2 from the germline V gene are MNHEY and SMNVEV (reference sequence). This CDR3 is 15 amino acids long. Germline trimming cut 7 bases from V and 8 bases from J; bases unmatched to any gene: 15. DNA of the CDR3: TGTGCCAGCACCGTCAGGACCGGGACAGGCTACGGCTACACCTTC. The encoded protein is CASTVRTGTGYGYTF.

The chain employs TRBV6-5 and TRBJ2-5; tentative D call: TRBD1 (6 bases). This CDR3 is built from 14 residues. CDR1 and CDR2 from the germline V gene are MNHEY and SVGAGI. V was clipped by 8 bases and J by 2 bases, with 15 bases between them. As DNA, the CDR3 is TGTGCCAGCGTGGGTCAGGGGCATCAAGAGACCCAGTACTTC. Its protein is CASVGQGHQETQYF.